This T cell receptor (beta chain) appears in the sequencing data of a study of shared clonotypes between healthy human individuals. About this clone itself: Its antigen is unidentified.

Findings and caveats of the study: On the whole, naive subsets had larger estimated richness than memory subsets had.

The CDR3 extends over 20 amino acids. The germline gives CDR1 MNHEY, CDR2 SMNVEV (reference sequence). The V segment lost 1 base and the J segment 6 bases; nucleotides outside the gene matches: 17. Positive CCR7 selection of CD45RO-negative cells yielded the naive CD8 cells, and terminally differentiated effector memory CD45RA+ cells were excluded. The study drew its donors from healthy HIV-negative adults without recent acute infections or vaccinations. The donor cohort consisted entirely of Caucasian adults residing in Nashville, Tennessee. The data were produced by immunoSEQ multiplex PCR, yet TCRdb's version contains in-frame clones alone and is incomplete. The sample includes approximately 1.9 million clones, about 93% of them seen just once.

V usage is TRBV27 and J usage is TRBJ2-1; 11 nucleotides agree with TRBD2. The material sequenced was naive CD8+ T cells from PBMCs. The origin of this receptor is a man aged 18-30 years in good health. Some clones in this sample may be carry-over from other donors' samples. The CDR3 nucleotides are TGTGCCAGCAGTTTATACGCACTAGCGGGAGTTGTGGGGGGGGTCAATGAGCAGTTCTTC. Translation gives CASSLYALAGVVGGVNEQFF.